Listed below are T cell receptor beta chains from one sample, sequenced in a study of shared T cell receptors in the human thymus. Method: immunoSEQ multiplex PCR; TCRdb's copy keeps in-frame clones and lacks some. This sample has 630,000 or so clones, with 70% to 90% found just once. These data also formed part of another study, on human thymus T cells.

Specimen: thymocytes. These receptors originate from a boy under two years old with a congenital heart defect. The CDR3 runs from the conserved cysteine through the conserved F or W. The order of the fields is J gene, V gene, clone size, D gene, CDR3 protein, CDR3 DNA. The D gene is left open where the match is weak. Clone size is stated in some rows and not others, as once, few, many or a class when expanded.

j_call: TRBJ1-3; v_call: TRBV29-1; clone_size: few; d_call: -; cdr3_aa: CSVKLTGPSGNTIYF; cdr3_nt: TGCAGCGTCAAACTCACAGGGCCCTCTGGAAACACCATATATTTT
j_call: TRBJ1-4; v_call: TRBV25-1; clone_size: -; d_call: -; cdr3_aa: CASLREGINEKLFF; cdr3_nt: TGTGCCAGCCTCAGGGAGGGGATTAATGAAAAACTGTTTTTT
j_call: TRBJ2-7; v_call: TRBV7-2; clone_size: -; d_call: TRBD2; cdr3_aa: CASTPSGSFYVYEQYF; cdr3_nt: TGTGCCAGCACGCCTAGCGGGAGCTTTTACGTATACGAGCAGTACTTC
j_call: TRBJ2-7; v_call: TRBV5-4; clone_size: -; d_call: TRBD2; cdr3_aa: CASSYAGAGYYEQYF; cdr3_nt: TGTGCCAGCAGCTATGCGGGAGCCGGATACTACGAGCAGTACTTC
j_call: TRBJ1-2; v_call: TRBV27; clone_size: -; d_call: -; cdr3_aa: CASMLRLNKGRGKYGYTF; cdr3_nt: TGTGCCAGCATGTTGAGGTTAAACAAGGGGCGCGGGAAGTATGGCTACACCTTC
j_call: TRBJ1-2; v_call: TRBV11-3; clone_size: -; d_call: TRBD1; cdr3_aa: CASSLVQKTGESGYTF; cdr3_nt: TGTGCCAGCAGCTTAGTACAGAAGACAGGGGAGTCCGGCTACACCTTC
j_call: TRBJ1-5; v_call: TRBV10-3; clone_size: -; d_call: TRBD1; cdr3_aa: CAISESPGQGTINQPQHF; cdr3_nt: TGTGCCATCAGTGAATCTCCGGGACAGGGGACAATCAATCAGCCCCAGCATTTT
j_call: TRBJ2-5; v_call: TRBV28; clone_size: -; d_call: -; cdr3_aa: CASSLTGPGEAETQYF; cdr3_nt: TGTGCCAGCAGTTTAACCGGGCCGGGGGAGGCAGAGACCCAGTACTTC
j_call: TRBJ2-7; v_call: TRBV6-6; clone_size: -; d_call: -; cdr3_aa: CASRLELDPSNEQYF; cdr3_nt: TGTGCCAGCAGACTCGAACTAGATCCATCTAACGAGCAGTACTTC
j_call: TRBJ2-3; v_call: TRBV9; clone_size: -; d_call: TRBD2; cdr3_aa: CASSVLSGLTTDTQYF; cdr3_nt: TGTGCCAGCAGCGTATTATCGGGACTAACCACAGATACGCAGTATTTT
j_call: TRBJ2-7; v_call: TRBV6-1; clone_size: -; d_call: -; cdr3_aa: CASSEVVWTWFYEQYF; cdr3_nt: TGTGCCAGCAGTGAAGTAGTATGGACATGGTTCTACGAGCAGTACTTC
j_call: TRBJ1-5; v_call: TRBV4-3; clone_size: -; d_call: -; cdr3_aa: CASSQEVVGLNQPQHF; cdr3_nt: TGCGCCAGCAGCCAAGAAGTGGTGGGCCTGAATCAGCCCCAGCATTTT
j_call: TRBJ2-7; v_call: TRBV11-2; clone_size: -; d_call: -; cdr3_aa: CASSLVQGQHYEQYF; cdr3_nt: TGTGCCAGCAGCTTAGTGCAAGGACAGCACTACGAGCAGTACTTC
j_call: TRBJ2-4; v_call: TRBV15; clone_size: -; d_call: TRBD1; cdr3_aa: CATSRGLPRDRGNIQYF; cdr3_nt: TGTGCCACCAGCAGAGGCCTCCCCCGGGACAGGGGTAACATTCAGTACTTC
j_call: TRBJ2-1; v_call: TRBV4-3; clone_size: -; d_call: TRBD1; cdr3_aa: CASSQVDRGNEQFF; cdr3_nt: TGCGCCAGCAGCCAAGTAGACAGGGGCAATGAGCAGTTCTTC
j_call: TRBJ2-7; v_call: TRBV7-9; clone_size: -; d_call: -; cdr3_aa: CASSLEASIAYEQYF; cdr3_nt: TGTGCCAGCAGCTTAGAGGCTAGCATAGCCTACGAGCAGTACTTC
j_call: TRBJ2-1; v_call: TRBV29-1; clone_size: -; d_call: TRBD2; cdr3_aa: CSVAPPRTSGGNEQFF; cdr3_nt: TGCAGCGTTGCACCCCCACGGACTAGCGGGGGAAATGAGCAGTTCTTC
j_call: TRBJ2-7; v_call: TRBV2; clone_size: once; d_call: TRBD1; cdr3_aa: CASREGQGAYEQYF; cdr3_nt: TGTGCCAGCAGGGAGGGACAGGGGGCCTACGAGCAGTACTTC
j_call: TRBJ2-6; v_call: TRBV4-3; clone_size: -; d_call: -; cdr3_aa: CASSPDTNHLSGANVLTF; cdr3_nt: TGCGCCAGCAGTCCGGACACGAACCACCTCTCTGGGGCCAACGTCCTGACTTTC
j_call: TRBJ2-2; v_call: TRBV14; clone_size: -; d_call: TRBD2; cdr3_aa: CASSQVTSGDTGELFF; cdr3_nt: TGTGCCAGCAGCCAAGTTACTAGCGGAGACACCGGGGAGCTGTTTTTT
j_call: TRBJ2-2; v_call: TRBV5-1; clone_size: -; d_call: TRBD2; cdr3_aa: CASSLAGVSAGELFF; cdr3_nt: TGCGCCAGCAGCTTAGCGGGAGTTTCGGCCGGGGAGCTGTTTTTT
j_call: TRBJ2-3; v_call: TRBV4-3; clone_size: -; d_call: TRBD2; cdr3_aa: CASSQDLLAGDTQYF; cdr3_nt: TGCGCCAGCAGCCAAGACCTGCTAGCGGGAGATACGCAGTATTTT
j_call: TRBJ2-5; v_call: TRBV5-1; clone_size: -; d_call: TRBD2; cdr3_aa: CASSLDASGQETQYF; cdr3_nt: TGCGCCAGCAGCTTGGATGCTAGCGGACAAGAGACCCAGTACTTC
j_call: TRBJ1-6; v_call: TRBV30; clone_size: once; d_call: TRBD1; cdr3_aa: CAWEETPPTGEGTNSPLHF; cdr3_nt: TGTGCCTGGGAGGAGACCCCCCCGACAGGGGAAGGTACTAATTCCCCCCTCCACTTT
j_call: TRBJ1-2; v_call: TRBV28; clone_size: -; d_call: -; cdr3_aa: CASSFCERYGYTF; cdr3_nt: TGTGCCAGCAGTTTCTGTGAGCGCTATGGCTACACCTTC
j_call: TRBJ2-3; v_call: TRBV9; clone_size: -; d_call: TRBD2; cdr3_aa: CASSGRTSGSTDTQYF; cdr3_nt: TGTGCCAGCAGCGGACGGACTAGCGGGAGCACAGATACGCAGTATTTT
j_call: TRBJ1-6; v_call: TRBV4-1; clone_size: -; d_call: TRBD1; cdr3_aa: CASSQDVEDRGDNSPLHF; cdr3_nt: TGCGCCAGCAGCCAAGACGTGGAGGACAGGGGAGATAATTCACCCCTCCACTTT
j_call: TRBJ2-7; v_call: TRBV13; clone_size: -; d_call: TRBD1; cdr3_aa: CASSYHRDRGPKSSYEQYF; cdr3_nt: TGTGCCAGCAGCTACCACCGGGACAGGGGGCCGAAGAGCTCCTACGAGCAGTACTTC
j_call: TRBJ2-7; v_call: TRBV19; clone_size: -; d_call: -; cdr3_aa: CASSSGTLPSYEQYF; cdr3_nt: TGTGCCAGTAGCTCCGGGACTCTCCCCTCCTACGAGCAGTACTTC
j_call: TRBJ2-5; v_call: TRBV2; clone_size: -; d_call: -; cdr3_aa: CASSASSSADRNYQETQYF; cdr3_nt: TGTGCCAGCAGTGCTTCTTCCTCCGCCGACAGAAACTACCAAGAGACCCAGTACTTC
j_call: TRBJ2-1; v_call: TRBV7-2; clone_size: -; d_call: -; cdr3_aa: CASSQLGAPSYNEQFF; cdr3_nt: TGTGCCAGCAGTCAACTGGGAGCACCATCCTACAATGAGCAGTTCTTC
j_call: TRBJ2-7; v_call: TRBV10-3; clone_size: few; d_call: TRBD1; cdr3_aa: CATKTGGEQYF; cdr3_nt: TGTGCCACAAAGACAGGGGGCGAGCAGTACTTC
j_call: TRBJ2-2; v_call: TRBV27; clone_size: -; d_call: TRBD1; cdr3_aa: CASISSLADRGNGGELFF; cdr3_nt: TGTGCCAGCATTAGCAGCCTCGCGGACAGGGGTAACGGCGGGGAGCTGTTTTTT
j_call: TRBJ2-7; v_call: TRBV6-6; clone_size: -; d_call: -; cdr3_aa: CASSYSTGLFSYEQYF; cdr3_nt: TGTGCCAGCAGTTACTCGACAGGCCTATTCTCCTACGAGCAGTACTTC
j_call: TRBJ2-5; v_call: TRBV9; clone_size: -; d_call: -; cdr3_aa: CASSAGLLGETQYF; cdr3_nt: TGTGCCAGCAGCGCGGGACTCCTAGGGGAGACCCAGTACTTC
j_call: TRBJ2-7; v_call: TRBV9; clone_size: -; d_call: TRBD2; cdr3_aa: CASSVGLKAGDYEQYF; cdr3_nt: TGTGCCAGCAGCGTAGGTTTAAAAGCGGGAGACTACGAGCAGTACTTC
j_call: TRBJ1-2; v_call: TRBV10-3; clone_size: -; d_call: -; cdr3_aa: CAISDASGYTF; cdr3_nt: TGTGCCATCAGTGACGCGTCTGGCTACACCTTC
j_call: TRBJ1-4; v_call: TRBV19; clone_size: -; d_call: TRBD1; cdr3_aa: CASSYRGRHEKLFF; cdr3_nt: TGTGCCAGTAGTTACAGGGGGCGGCATGAAAAACTGTTTTTT
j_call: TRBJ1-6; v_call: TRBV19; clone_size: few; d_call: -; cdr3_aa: CASSIPGMTLHF; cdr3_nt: TGTGCCAGTAGTATCCCGGGGATGACCCTCCACTTT
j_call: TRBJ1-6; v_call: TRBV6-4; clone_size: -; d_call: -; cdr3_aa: CASSDGQKNSPLHF; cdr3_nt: TGTGCCAGCAGTGATGGACAGAAGAATTCACCCCTCCACTTT
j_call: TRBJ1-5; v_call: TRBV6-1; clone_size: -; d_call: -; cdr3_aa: CASTPWGRVRAPQHF; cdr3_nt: TGTGCCAGCACCCCATGGGGGAGGGTTAGGGCTCCCCAGCATTTT
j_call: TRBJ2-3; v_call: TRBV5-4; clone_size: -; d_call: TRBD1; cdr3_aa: CASSQPTGGITDTQYF; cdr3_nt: TGTGCCAGCAGCCAACCCACAGGGGGTATCACAGATACGCAGTATTTT
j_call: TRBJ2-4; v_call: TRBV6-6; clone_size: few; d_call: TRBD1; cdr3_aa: CASSVRDRAPGYF; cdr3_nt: TGTGCCAGCAGTGTGCGGGACAGGGCGCCGGGGTACTTC
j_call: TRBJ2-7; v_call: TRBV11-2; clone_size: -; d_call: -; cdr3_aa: CASSFPMYEQYF; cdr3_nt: TGTGCCAGCAGCTTTCCTATGTACGAGCAGTACTTC
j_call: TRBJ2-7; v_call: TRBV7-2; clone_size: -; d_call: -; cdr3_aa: CASSLGRGNYEQYF; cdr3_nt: TGTGCCAGCAGCTTAGGTCGCGGAAACTACGAGCAGTACTTC
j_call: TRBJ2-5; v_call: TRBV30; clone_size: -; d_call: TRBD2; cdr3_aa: CAWSPPGLAEATQYF; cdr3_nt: TGTGCCTGGAGTCCTCCGGGACTAGCGGAAGCGACCCAGTACTTC
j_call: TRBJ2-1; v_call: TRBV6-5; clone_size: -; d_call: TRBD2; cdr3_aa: CASSYRYGGKYNEQFF; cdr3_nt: TGTGCCAGCAGTTACCGGTACGGGGGGAAATACAATGAGCAGTTCTTC
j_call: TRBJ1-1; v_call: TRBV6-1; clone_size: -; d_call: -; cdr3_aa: CASTAENTEAFF; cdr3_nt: TGTGCCAGCACCGCGGAGAACACTGAAGCTTTCTTT
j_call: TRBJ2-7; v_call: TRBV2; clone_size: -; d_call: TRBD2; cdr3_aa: CASRGGRAEKNEQYF; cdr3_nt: TGTGCCAGCAGGGGGGGGAGGGCCGAAAAGAACGAGCAGTACTTC
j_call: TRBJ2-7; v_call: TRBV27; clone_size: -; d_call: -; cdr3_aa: CASSEKSAGPPYEQYF; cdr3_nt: TGTGCCAGCAGCGAAAAATCGGCGGGGCCCCCCTACGAGCAGTACTTC
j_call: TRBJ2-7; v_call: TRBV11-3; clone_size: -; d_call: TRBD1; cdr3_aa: CASSHAWGTGAYEQYF; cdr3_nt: TGTGCCAGCAGCCACGCCTGGGGGACAGGAGCCTACGAGCAGTACTTC